A selection of T cell receptor beta chains follows, all from one sample in a study of OX40 agonist ivuxolimab in advanced cancers. Here immunoSEQ multiplex PCR was the method, and the copy in TCRdb shows in-frame clones only, minus some. The repertoire holds 58,000 or so clones, with about 80% as singletons. The sample in question was CD4+ or CD8+ T cells sorted from blood, obtained in a trial of the OX40 agonist ivuxolimab. Source of these receptors: an adult with an advanced solid tumor such as melanoma, head and neck, liver or kidney cancer. Each CDR3 is given without its conserved first and last residue. Fields, in order: V gene, clone size, CDR3 protein. Some rows mark clone size as missing; the rest say once, few, many or name a class of expanded clone.

TRBV11-1 few ASSLAGQGNVVDEQF
TRBV2 - ASSEGGNEQF
TRBV2 - ASSRQGNEKLF
TRBV7-9 - ASSTRDRGYTGELF
TRBV28 - ASSLWAGGVRNEQF
TRBV7-6 - ASSNGGGSGNTIY
TRBV7-9 - ASSSSSYEQY
TRBV11-2 few ASSTRDTQSGNTIY
TRBV28 - ASSLPGQGALFSNQPQH
TRBV4-2 - ASSEPGAIEKLF
TRBV5-1 - ASSWTGTDEAF
TRBV2 - ASSWTEQGVYEQY
TRBV28 - ASRGPERGQLYGYT
TRBV11-2 - ASSPTGDEQY
TRBV25-1 - ASSDRATDTQY
TRBV6-5 medium-sized ASSLDGNYGYT
TRBV4-1 - ASSQATLGADTQY
TRBV19 - ASSKTSGSSYEQY
TRBV15 medium-sized ATSRGANVLT
TRBV9 - ASSVSGTGSNEQY
TRBV18 once ASSPNPGQLNEQF
TRBV20-1 - SASVSPAF
TRBV15 - ATSSDRAVLEAF
TRBV11-2 - ASSPGAGDGYT
TRBV19 - ASKVALGTYEQY
TRBV19 once ASSTVGATGNTIY
TRBV28 - ASSLSATDTQY
TRBV5-1 - ASSPLRVTGGLNTGELF
TRBV9 - ASSADRGHRGYT
TRBV7-9 few ASSPREVLNTIY
TRBV11-1 - ASSLAGGTEAF
TRBV10-3 medium-sized AISERGDRANEQY
TRBV6-5 - ASRMGLAGPREQF
TRBV5-6 - ASSLWVAGNNEQF
TRBV28 - ASSSQVKYYNEQF